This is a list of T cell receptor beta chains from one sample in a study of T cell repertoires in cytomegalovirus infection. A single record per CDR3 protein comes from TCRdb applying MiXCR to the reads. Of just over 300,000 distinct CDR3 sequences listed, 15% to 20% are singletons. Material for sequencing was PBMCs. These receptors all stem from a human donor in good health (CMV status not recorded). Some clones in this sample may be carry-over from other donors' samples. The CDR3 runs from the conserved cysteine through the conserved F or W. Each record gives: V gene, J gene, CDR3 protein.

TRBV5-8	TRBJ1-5	CASSTYRGHQPQHF
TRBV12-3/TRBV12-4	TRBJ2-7	CASSYSGDRVVRNF
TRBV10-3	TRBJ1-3	CAISGRQPPDTIYF
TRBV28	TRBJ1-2	CASSSRVGGYTF
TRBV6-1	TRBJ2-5	CASSNGGEGQETQYF
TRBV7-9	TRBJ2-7	CASSWRTGENEQYF
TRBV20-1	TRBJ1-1	CSAQGAGESIEAFF
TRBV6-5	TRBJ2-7	CASSEGANWSYEQYF
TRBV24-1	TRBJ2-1	CATGTDNEQFF
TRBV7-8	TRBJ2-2	CASSLLPGANTGELFF
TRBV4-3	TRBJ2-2	CASTTGLAGGRTGELFF
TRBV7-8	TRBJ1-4	CASSLGPQGKANEKLFF
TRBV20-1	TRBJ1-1	CSAARQGGTEAFF
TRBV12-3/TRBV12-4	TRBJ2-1	CASSFGSGGVEQFF
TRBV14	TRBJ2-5	CASSHLAAETQYF
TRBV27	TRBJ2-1	CASSGRGRGGLRNEQFF
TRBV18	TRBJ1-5	CASSTGRDQPQHF
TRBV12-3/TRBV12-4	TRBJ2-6	CASSLESGGAGANVLTF
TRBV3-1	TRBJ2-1	CASSQDPGLAGNEQFF
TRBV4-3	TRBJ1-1	CASSQERTGADAEAFF